The 5 T cell receptor beta chains in this list originate from one sample, sequenced in a study of cytomegalovirus exposure and HLA in healthy donors. Primers: 60 Vbeta forward and 13 Jbeta reverse. TCRdb keeps only in-frame clones here, not all; method: immunoSEQ multiplex PCR. The specimen's table records 95,000 to 150,000 clones. The material sequenced was PBMCs. The receptors originated from a man aged 35-49 years in good health and CMV-seronegative.

The V gene is TRBV19, the J gene TRBJ1-2; 7 bases fit TRBD1. This CDR3 has 14 residues. V was pared by 8 bases and J by 4 bases, with 10 bases of the junction left unmatched. Per germline, CDR1 LNHDA and CDR2 SQIVND (reference sequence). CDR3 sequence reads: CASGVSGQIYGYTF. CDR3 nucleotide sequence: TGTGCCAGTGGGGTTTCGGGACAGATCTATGGCTACACCTTC.

The chain joins TRBV27 to TRBJ2-1, with D possibly TRBD1 on 5 matching bases. CDR1 is MNHEY, CDR2 SMNVEV, per germline (reference sequence). The CDR3 length is 13 residues. The V end lost 4 bases, the J end lost 3 bases, and 7 bases lay between the germline ends. CDR3 DNA: TGTGCCAGCAGTTCCAGGGTCTACAATGAGCAGTTCTTC. Protein sequence: CASSSRVYNEQFF.

The chain has TRBV29-1 and TRBJ2-5; 12 bases are shared with TRBD2. The assigned J gene may be wrong: the sequence end matches TRBJ2-7 better. The germline V gene has CDR1 SQVTM and CDR2 ANQGSEA. This CDR3 is built from 14 residues. CDR3 DNA sequence: TGCAGCGCCTCACTAGCGGGGGGAGCCTACGAGCAGTACTTC. Protein sequence: CSASLAGGAYEQYF.

The chain is built from TRBV7-9 and TRBJ1-4, with D tentatively TRBD1 (6 bases). CDR1 and CDR2 (germline): SEHNR, FQNEAQ (reference sequence). The germline V and J ends were trimmed by 1 base and 14 bases, with 8 bases remaining between them. The CDR3 is 11 residues long. The CDR3 bases are TGTGCCAGCAGCTTAGACAGGGATCTGTTTTTT. Its protein product is CASSLDRDLFF.

This CDR3 is CATLKKQGSNEQFF. The CDR3 nucleotides are TGTGCCACTCTTAAGAAGCAGGGTTCGAATGAGCAGTTCTTC. The V gene is TRBV6-1, the J gene TRBJ2-1, with D perhaps TRBD1 (5 bases). CDR1 and CDR2 (germline): MNHNS, SASEGT. The CDR3 totals 14 residues. V was cut by 10 bases and J by 7 bases, with 20 bases left in between.